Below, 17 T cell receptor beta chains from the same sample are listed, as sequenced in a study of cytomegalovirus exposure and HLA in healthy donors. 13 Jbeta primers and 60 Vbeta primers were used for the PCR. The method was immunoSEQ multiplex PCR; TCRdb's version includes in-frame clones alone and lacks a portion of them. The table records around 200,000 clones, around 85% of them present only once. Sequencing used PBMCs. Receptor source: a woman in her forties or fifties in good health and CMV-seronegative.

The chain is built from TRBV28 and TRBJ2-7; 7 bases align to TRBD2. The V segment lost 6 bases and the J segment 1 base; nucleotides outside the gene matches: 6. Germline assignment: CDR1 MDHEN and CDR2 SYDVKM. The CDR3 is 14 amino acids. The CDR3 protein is CASRLGGRSYEQYF. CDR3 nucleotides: TGTGCCAGCAGACTGGGCGGGAGATCCTACGAGCAGTACTTC.

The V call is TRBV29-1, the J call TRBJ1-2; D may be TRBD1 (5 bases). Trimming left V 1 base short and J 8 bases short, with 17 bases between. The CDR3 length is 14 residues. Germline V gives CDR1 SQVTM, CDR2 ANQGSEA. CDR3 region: CSVEVVRGNGGYTF. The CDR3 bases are TGCAGCGTTGAAGTAGTTAGGGGAAATGGCGGCTACACCTTC.

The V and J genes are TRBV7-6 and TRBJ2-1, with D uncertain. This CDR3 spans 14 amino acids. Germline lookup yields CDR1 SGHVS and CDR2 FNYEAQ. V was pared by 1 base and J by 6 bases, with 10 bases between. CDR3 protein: CASSLVDLANEQFF. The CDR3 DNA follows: TGTGCCAGCAGCTTAGTTGACTTAGCCAATGAGCAGTTCTTC.

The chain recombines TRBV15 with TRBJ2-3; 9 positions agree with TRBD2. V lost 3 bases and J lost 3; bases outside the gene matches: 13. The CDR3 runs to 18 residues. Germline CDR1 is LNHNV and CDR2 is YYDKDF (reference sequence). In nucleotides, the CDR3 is TGTGCCACCAGCAGGCCGGAGCTTAGCGGGAGAGGGACAGATACGCAGTATTTT. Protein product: CATSRPELSGRGTDTQYF.

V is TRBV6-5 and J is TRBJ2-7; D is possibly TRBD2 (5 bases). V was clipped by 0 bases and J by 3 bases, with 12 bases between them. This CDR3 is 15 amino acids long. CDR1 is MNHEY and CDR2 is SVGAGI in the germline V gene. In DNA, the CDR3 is TGTGCCAGCAGTTACTCGGCCCAGGAGGACTACGAGCAGTACTTC. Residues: CASSYSAQEDYEQYF.

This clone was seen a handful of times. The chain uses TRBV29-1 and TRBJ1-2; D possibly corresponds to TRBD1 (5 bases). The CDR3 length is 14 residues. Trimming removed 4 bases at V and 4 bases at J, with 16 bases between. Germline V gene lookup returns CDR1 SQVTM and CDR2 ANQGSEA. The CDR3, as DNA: TGCAGCGTTGGTAATCAGGGTATCCCCTATGGCTACACCTTC. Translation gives CSVGNQGIPYGYTF.

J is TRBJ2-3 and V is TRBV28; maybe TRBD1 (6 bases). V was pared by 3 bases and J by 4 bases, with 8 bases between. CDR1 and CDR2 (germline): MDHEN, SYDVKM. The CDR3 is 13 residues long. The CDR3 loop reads CASSFRGPDTQYF. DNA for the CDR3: TGTGCCAGCAGTTTCAGGGGCCCAGATACGCAGTATTTT.

CDR3 in amino acids: CASYSPGLAFNEQFF. Written as DNA, the CDR3 is TGTGCCAGCTATTCGCCGGGACTAGCGTTCAATGAGCAGTTCTTC. This rearrangement joins TRBV28 to TRBJ2-1; TRBD2 matches 10 bases. V shed 8 bases and J 6 bases; nucleotides not matched to a gene: 10. The germline CDR1 and CDR2 sequences are MDHEN and SYDVKM. This CDR3 comprises 15 residues.

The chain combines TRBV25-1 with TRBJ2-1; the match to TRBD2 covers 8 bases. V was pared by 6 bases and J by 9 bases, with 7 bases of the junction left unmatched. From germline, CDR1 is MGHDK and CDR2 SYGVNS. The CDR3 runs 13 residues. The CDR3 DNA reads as TGTGCCAGCAGCACGATAGCGGGATGTGAGCAGTTCTTC. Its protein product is CASSTIAGCEQFF.

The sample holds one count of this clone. The CDR3 bases are TGTGCCAGCAGTCAACCCAACACCTTTGGAGTCCAAGAGACCCAGTACTTC. Translating gives CASSQPNTFGVQETQYF. The rearrangement uses TRBV28 and TRBJ2-5; unclear D gene. The CDR3 is made up of 17 amino acids. V lost 5 bases and J 1 base, leaving 20 bases between the germline ends. The V gene's germline CDR1 is MDHEN and CDR2 SYDVKM.

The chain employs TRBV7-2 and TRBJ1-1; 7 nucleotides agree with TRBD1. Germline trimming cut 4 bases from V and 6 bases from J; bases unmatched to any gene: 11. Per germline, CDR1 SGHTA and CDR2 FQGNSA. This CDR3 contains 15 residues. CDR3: CASSSSRRGLAEAFF. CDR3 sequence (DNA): TGTGCCAGCAGCTCGAGCAGGAGGGGGCTGGCTGAAGCTTTCTTT.

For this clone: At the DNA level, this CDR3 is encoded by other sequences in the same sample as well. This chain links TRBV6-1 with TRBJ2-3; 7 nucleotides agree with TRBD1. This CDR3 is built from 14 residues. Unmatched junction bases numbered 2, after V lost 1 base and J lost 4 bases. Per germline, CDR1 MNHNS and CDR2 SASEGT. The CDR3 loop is CASSEGTGSDTQYF. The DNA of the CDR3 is TGTGCCAGCAGTGAAGGGACAGGTTCAGATACGCAGTATTTT.

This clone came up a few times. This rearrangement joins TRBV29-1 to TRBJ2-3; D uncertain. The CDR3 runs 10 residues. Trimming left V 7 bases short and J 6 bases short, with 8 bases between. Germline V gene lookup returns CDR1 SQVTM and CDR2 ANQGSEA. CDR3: CSDGVDTQYF. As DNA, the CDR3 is TGCAGCGACGGAGTGGATACGCAGTATTTT.

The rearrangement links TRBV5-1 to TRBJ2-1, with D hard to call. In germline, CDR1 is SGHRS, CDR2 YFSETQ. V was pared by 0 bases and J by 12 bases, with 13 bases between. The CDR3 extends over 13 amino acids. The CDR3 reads CASSLEVSSGQFF. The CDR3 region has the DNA TGCGCCAGCAGCTTGGAAGTAAGTAGTGGGCAGTTCTTC.

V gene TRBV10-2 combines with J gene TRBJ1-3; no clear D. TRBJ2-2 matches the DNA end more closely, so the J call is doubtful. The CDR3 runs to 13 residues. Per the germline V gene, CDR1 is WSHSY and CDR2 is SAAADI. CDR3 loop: CASSGSRGGELFF. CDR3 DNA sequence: TGCGCCAGCAGTGGGTCAAGAGGCGGGGAGCTGTTTTTT.

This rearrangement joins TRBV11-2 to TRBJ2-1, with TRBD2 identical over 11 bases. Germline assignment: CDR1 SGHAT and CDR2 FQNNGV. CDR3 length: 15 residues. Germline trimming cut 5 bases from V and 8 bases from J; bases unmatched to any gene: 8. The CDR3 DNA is TGTGCCAGCAGCCTGAGACTAGCGGGACCCGATGAGCAGTTCTTC. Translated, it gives CASSLRLAGPDEQFF.

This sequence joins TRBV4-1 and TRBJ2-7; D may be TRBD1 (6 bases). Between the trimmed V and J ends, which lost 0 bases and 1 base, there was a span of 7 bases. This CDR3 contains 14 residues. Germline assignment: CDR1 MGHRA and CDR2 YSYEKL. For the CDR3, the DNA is TGCGCCAGCAGCCAAGATGGACAGTCCTACGAGCAGTACTTC. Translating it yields CASSQDGQSYEQYF.